The entry below gives a single TCR beta chain sequence along with its context. Single viable CD3+CD4+CD8-CD45RO+ cells were sorted as the memory CD4+ T cells. The data were produced by immunoSEQ multiplex PCR, yet TCRdb's version contains in-frame clones alone and is incomplete. The sample comprises about 43,000 clones, 60% to 80% of which are singletons, and around 0.61% rests with the top ten. The V gene's germline CDR1 is KGHSH and CDR2 LQKENI. V lost 4 bases to trimming and J lost 5 bases; unmatched junction nucleotides: 10. The CDR3 extends over 15 amino acids. The record originates from a study of memory CD4+ T cells and cytomegalovirus serostatus.

The sample was memory CD4+ T cells from blood. This chain uses TRBV18 with TRBJ1-1, with 7 bases lining up with TRBD1. The clonotype originates from an adult in good health and CMV-seronegative. The CDR3 DNA reads TGTGCCAGCTCACAGGGACAGATCGGCGATACTGAAGCTTTCTTT. Translation: CASSQGQIGDTEAFF.